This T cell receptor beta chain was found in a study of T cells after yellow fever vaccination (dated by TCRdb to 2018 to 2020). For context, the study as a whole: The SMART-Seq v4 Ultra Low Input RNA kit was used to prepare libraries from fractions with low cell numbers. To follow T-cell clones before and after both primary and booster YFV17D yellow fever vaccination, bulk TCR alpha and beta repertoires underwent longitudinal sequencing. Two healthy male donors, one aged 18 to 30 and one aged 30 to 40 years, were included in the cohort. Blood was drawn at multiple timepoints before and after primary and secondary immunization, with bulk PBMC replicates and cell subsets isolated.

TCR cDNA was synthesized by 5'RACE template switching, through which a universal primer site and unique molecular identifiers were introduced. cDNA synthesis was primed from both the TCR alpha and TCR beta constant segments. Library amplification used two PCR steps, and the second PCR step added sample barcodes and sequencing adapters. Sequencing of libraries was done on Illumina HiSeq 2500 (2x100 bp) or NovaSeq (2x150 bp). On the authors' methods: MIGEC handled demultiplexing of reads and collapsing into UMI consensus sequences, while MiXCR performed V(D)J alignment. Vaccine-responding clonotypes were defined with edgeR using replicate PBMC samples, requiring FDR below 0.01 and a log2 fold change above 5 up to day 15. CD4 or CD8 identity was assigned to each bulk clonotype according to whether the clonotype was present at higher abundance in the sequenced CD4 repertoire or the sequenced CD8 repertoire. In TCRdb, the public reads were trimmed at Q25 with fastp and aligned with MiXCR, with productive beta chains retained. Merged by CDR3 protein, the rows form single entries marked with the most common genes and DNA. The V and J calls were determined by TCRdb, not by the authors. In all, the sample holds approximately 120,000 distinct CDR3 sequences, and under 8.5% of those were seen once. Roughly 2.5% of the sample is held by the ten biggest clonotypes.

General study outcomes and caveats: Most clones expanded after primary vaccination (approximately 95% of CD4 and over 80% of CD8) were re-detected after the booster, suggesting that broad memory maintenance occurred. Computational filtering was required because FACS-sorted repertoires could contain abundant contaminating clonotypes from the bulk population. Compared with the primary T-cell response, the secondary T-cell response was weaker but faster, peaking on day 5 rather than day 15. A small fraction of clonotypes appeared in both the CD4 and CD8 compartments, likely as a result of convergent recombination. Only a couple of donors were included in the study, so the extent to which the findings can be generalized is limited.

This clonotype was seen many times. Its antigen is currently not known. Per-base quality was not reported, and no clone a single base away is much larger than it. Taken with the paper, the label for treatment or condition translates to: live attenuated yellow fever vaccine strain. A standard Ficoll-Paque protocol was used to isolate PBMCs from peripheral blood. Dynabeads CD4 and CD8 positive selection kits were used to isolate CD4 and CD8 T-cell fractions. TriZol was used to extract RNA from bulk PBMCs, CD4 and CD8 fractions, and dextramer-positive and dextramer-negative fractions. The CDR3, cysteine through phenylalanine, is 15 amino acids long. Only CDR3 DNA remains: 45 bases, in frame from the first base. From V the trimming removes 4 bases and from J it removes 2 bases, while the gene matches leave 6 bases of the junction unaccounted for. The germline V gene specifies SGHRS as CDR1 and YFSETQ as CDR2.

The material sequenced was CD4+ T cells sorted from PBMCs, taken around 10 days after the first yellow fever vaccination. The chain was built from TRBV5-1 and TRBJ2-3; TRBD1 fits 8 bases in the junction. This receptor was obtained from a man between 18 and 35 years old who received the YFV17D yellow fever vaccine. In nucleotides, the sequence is TGCGCCAGCAGCCAGGACAGGGCGGACACAGATACGCAGTATTTT. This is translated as CASSQDRADTDTQYF.